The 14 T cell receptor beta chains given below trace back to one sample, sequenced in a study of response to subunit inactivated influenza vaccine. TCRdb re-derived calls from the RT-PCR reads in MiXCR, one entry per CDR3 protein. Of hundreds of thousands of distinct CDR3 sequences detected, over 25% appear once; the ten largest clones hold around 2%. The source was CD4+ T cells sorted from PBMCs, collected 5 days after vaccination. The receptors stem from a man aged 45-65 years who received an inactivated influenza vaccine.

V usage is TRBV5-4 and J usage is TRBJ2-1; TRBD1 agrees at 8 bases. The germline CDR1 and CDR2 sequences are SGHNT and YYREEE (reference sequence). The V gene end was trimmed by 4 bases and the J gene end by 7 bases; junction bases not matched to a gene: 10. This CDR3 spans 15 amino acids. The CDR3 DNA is TGTGCCAGCAGCGGACAGGGAGGATGGATTAATGAGCAGTTCTTC. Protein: CASSGQGGWINEQFF.

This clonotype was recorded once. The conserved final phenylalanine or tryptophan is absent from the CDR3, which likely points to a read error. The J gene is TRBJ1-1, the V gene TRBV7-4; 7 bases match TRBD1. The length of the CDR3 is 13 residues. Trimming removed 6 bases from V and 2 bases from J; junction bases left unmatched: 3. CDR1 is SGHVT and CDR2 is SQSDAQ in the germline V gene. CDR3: CASSRGRNTEAFS. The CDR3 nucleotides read TGTGCCAGCAGTAGGGGGCGCAACACTGAAGCTTTCTCT.

CDR3 DNA: TGTGCCAGCAGAAGGACAGGGGTGGGTTCAGATACGCAGTATTTT. Amino acid sequence: CASRRTGVGSDTQYF. The gene calls are TRBV12-3 or TRBV12-4 and TRBJ2-3; 9 bases line up with TRBD1. Unmatched junction bases numbered 8, after V lost 6 bases and J lost 4 bases. This CDR3 spans 15 amino acids.

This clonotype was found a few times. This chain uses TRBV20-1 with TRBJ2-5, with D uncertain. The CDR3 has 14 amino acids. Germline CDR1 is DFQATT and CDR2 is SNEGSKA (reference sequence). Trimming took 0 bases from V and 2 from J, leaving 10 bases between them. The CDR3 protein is CSAREAQAQETQYF. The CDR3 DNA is TGCAGTGCTAGAGAAGCTCAGGCTCAAGAGACCCAGTACTTC.

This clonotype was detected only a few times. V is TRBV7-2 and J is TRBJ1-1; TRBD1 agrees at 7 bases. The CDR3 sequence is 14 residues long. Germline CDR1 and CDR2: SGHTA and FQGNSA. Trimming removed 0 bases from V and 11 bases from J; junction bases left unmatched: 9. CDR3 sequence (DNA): TGTGCCAGCAGCTTAGCGCGTCGTCAGGGGGAGGCTTTCTTT. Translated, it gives CASSLARRQGEAFF.

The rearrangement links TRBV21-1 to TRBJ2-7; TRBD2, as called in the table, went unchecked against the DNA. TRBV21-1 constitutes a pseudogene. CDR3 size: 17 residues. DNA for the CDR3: TGTGCCAGCAGCAAATACGGGAGGGACCTTTGCTCCTACGAGCAGTACTTC. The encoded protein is CASSKYGRDLCSYEQYF.

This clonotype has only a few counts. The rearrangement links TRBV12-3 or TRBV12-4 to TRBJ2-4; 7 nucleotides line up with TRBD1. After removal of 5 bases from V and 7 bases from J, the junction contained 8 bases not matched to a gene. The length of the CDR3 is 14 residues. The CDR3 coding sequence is TGTGCCAGCAGTGTACAGGGGAGTTGGAACATTCAGTACTTC. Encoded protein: CASSVQGSWNIQYF.

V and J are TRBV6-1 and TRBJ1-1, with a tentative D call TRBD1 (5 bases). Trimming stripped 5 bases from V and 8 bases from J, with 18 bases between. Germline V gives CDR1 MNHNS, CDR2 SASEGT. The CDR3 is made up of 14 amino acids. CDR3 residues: CASSPPGVSSEAFF. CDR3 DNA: TGTGCCAGCAGTCCCCCGGGGGTGTCCTCGGAAGCTTTCTTT.

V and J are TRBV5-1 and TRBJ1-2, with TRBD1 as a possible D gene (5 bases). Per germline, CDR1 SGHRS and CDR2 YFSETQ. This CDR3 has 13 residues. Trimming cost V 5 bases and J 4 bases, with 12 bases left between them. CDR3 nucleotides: TGCGCCAGCAGAGACCAGGGCTCCTATGGCTACACCTTC. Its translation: CASRDQGSYGYTF. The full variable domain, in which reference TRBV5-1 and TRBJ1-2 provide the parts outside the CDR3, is KAGVTQTPRYLIKTRGQQVTLSCSPISGHRSVSWYQQTPGQGLQFLFEYFSETQRNKGNFPGRFSGRQFSNSRSEMNVSTLELGDSALYLCASRDQGSYGYTFGSGTRLTVV.

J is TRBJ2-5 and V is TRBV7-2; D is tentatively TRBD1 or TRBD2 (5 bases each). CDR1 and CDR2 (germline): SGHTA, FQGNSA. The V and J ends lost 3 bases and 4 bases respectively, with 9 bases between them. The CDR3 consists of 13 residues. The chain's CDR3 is CASSLTTGETQYF. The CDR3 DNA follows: TGTGCCAGCAGCTTGACTACAGGAGAGACCCAGTACTTC.

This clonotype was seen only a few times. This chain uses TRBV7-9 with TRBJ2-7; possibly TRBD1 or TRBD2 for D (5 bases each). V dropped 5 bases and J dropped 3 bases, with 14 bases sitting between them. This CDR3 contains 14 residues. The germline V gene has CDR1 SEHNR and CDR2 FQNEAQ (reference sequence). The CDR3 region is CASSPRDGYYEQYF. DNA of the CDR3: TGTGCCAGCAGCCCCCGGGACGGATACTACGAGCAGTACTTC.

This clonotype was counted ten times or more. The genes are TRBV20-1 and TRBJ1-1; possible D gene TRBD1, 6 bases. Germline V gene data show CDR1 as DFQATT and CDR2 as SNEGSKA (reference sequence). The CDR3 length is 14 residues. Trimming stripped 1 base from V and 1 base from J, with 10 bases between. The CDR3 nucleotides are TGCAGTGCTAGAGGGGGGGCTGGGAACACTGAAGCTTTCTTT. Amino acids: CSARGGAGNTEAFF.

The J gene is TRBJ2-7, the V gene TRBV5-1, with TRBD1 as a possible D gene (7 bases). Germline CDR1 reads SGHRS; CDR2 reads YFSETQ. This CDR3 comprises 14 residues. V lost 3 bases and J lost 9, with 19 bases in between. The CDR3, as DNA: TGCGCCAGCAGCTCACCCGCGGGGACAGCCGGGCAGTACTTC. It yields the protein CASSSPAGTAGQYF.

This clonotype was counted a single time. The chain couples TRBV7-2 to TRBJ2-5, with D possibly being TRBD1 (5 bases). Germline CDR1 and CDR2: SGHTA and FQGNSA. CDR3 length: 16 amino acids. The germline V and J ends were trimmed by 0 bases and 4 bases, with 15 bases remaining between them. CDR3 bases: TGTGCCAGCAGCTTAGCGTATCAGGCAGGGTCAGAGACCCAGTACTTC. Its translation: CASSLAYQAGSETQYF.